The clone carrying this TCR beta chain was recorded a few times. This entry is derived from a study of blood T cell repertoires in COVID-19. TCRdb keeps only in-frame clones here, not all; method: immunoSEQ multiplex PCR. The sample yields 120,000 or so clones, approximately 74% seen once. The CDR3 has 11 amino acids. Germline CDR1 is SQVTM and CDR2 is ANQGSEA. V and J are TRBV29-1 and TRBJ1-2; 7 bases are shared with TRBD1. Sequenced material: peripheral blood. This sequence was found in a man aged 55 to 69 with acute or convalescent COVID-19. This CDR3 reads CRIDRDYGYTF. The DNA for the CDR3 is TGCAGAATTGACAGGGACTATGGCTACACCTTC.